A single sample is the source of the 17 T cell receptor beta chains below, sequenced in a study of shared clonotypes between healthy human individuals. The table came from immunoSEQ multiplex PCR; TCRdb's copy has only in-frame clones and leaves some out. Here the sample spans 1,500,000 or so clones, 98% to 99% being singletons. Sequencing input: naive CD4+ T cells sorted from blood. Subset reported: CD45RA+ positively selected. The receptors originated from a man aged 25 to 45 in good health.

The chain joins TRBV19 to TRBJ2-7; the D gene is possibly TRBD1 (6 bases). Germline V lookup: CDR1 LNHDA, CDR2 SQIVND (reference sequence). V lost 5 bases and J 3 bases, leaving 14 bases between the germline ends. This CDR3 contains 14 residues. In DNA, the CDR3 is TGTGCCAGTAGTGTCTCACACAGGGTCTACGAGCAGTACTTC. Amino acids: CASSVSHRVYEQYF.

This CDR3 reads CSAGTSNNEQFF. CDR3 sequence (DNA): TGCAGCGCGGGGACTAGCAACAATGAGCAGTTCTTC. The chain employs TRBV29-1 and TRBJ2-1, with 9 nucleotides matching TRBD2. Trimming at V came to 7 bases and at J to 5 bases, leaving 3 bases not matched to a gene. The CDR3 has 12 residues. CDR1 SQVTM and CDR2 ANQGSEA come from the germline V gene.

The genes are TRBV18 and TRBJ2-7, with 11 bases matching TRBD1. Unmatched junction bases numbered 5, after V lost 5 bases and J lost 2 bases. The CDR3 totals 15 residues. Germline values: CDR1 KGHSH, CDR2 LQKENI. CDR3 sequence (DNA): TGTGCCAGCTCAACGGGACAGGGGGTCCCCTACGAGCAGTACTTC. Translating it yields CASSTGQGVPYEQYF.

The chain joins TRBV30 to TRBJ2-6, with 9 bases matching TRBD1. The CDR3 has 18 amino acids. Trimming cost V 1 base and J 0 bases; bases outside gene matches: 7. Germline V gene sequence: CDR1 GTSNPN, CDR2 SVGIG (reference sequence). The CDR3 protein is CAWSALDRGFSGANVLTF. The DNA of the CDR3 is TGTGCCTGGAGTGCCTTGGACAGGGGATTCTCTGGGGCCAACGTCCTGACTTTC. Looking up the rest from reference TRBV30 and TRBJ2-6 gives the full variable domain: SQTIHQWPATLVQPVGSPLSLECTVEGTSNPNLYWYRQAAGRGLQLLFYSVGIGQISSEVPQNLSASRPQDRQFILSSKKLLLSDSGFYLCAWSALDRGFSGANVLTFGAGSRLTVL.

The gene calls are TRBV7-2 and TRBJ2-1; 8 positions agree with TRBD1. The CDR3 runs 19 residues. Per germline, CDR1 SGHTA and CDR2 FQGNSA. V shed 5 bases and J 0 bases; nucleotides not matched to a gene: 15. DNA of the CDR3: TGTGCCAGCAGCCCAGCCGCTATAGGACAGGGAGGCTCCTACAATGAGCAGTTCTTC. Translation gives CASSPAAIGQGGSYNEQFF.

This chain uses TRBV9 with TRBJ1-1; D not certain. The germline CDR1 and CDR2 sequences are SGDLS and YYNGEE. The V end lost 2 bases, the J end lost 1 base, and 12 bases lay between the germline ends. The CDR3 sequence is 15 residues long. The CDR3 DNA reads as TGTGCCAGCAGCGTTGGGCCGTGGGCGAACACTGAAGCTTTCTTT. Protein product: CASSVGPWANTEAFF.

CDR3 sequence: CASSPPGQGYPNTEAFF. DNA for the CDR3: TGTGCCAGCTCACCACCGGGACAGGGTTATCCGAACACTGAAGCTTTCTTT. The rearrangement joins TRBV18 to TRBJ1-1; 9 nucleotides agree with TRBD1. CDR1 and CDR2 (germline): KGHSH, LQKENI. V shed 0 bases and J 1 base; nucleotides not matched to a gene: 6. CDR3 length: 17 amino acids.

This clone was seen a single time. The rearrangement uses TRBV5-4 and TRBJ2-2, with D possibly TRBD1 on 5 matching bases. CDR3 size: 15 residues. The germline gives CDR1 SGHNT, CDR2 YYREEE (reference sequence). V gave up 2 bases and J gave up 0 bases, with 8 bases separating them. In nucleotides, the CDR3 is TGTGCCAGCAGCTTCGGACAAACGAACACCGGGGAGCTGTTTTTT. Protein product: CASSFGQTNTGELFF.

About this clone: The same CDR3 also results from other DNA sequences found in this sample. The chain uses TRBV18 and TRBJ2-6, with D tentatively TRBD1 (6 bases). This CDR3 is built from 16 residues. V dropped 5 bases and J dropped 0 bases, with 11 bases sitting between them. The germline gives CDR1 KGHSH, CDR2 LQKENI. The CDR3 DNA reads TGTGCCAGCTCAGGCACAGGGAGCTCTGGGGCCAACGTCCTGACTTTC. It yields the protein CASSGTGSSGANVLTF.

The chain joins TRBV6-1 to TRBJ1-5, with 9 bases aligning to TRBD1. With V trimmed by 5 bases and J by 7 bases, 9 bases remained unmatched. Germline V lookup: CDR1 MNHNS, CDR2 SASEGT. This CDR3 is 15 amino acids long. In nucleotides, the CDR3 is TGTGCCAGCAGTCCGGGACAGGGTGGTTTACAGCCCCAGCATTTT. Its protein product is CASSPGQGGLQPQHF.

This chain joins TRBV5-1 and TRBJ2-2; maybe TRBD2 (6 bases). V was shortened by 0 bases and J by 6 bases, with 15 bases between the two germline ends. The germline V gene has CDR1 SGHRS and CDR2 YFSETQ. The CDR3 runs 16 residues. The CDR3 bases are TGCGCCAGCAGCTTGGCCCTGGGTTCGGGGGCCGGGGAGCTGTTTTTT. This gives the protein CASSLALGSGAGELFF. The full variable domain, in which reference TRBV5-1 and TRBJ2-2 provide the parts outside the CDR3, is KAGVTQTPRYLIKTRGQQVTLSCSPISGHRSVSWYQQTPGQGLQFLFEYFSETQRNKGNFPGRFSGRQFSNSRSEMNVSTLELGDSALYLCASSLALGSGAGELFFGEGSRLTVL.

This clone was detected a few times. The rearrangement joins TRBV11-2 to TRBJ2-1; D remains ambiguous. CDR3 size: 14 residues. CDR1 is SGHAT and CDR2 is FQNNGV in the germline V gene. Trimming cost V 3 bases and J 0 bases, with 6 bases left between them. CDR3 sequence: CASSFRSSYNEQFF. The DNA of the CDR3 is TGTGCCAGCAGCTTCCGGAGCTCCTACAATGAGCAGTTCTTC.

The genes are TRBV28 and TRBJ2-7; TRBD2 matches 7 bases. The CDR3 is 14 residues long. The germline V gene encodes CDR1 MDHEN and CDR2 SYDVKM. The V and J ends lost 7 bases and 3 bases, in that order; junction bases with no gene match: 9. CDR3 sequence (DNA): TGTGCCAGCAAGGCGGGAGCTCCCCTCTACGAGCAGTACTTC. Residues: CASKAGAPLYEQYF. Full variable domain (outside the CDR3, taken from reference TRBV28 and TRBJ2-7): DVKVTQSSRYLVKRTGEKVFLECVQDMDHENMFWYRQDPGLGLRLIYFSYDVKMKEKGDIPEGYSVSREKKERFSLILESASTNQTSMYLCASKAGAPLYEQYFGPGTRLTVT.

The J gene is TRBJ1-1, the V gene TRBV6-5; D is perhaps TRBD1 (5 bases). Trimming pared 5 bases from V and 3 bases from J, leaving 13 bases between. CDR3 length: 14 residues. CDR1 and CDR2 (germline): MNHEY, SVGAGI. The CDR3 DNA reads TGTGCCAGCAGTCGAGATTTGGGGGACACTGAAGCTTTCTTT. Encoded protein: CASSRDLGDTEAFF.

The CDR3 spells CASSVGWGSSPYEQYF. The DNA of the CDR3 is TGTGCCAGCAGCGTAGGTTGGGGCTCTTCCCCCTACGAGCAGTACTTC. This rearrangement joins TRBV9 to TRBJ2-7; TRBD1 might be the D (5 bases). Looked up from germline, CDR1 is SGDLS and CDR2 is YYNGEE. The CDR3 runs 16 residues. The ends were cut back, 0 bases at V and 2 bases at J, with 15 bases in the middle.

V is TRBV5-5 and J is TRBJ2-2, with D possibly being TRBD1 (5 bases). The CDR3 totals 17 residues. Germline lookup yields CDR1 SGHKS and CDR2 YYEKEE (reference sequence). Between the trimmed V and J ends, which lost 1 base and 4 bases, there was a span of 17 bases. Written as DNA, the CDR3 is TGTGCCAGCAGCTTGATAGGGGTCAGAAGGGGCACCGGGGAGCTGTTTTTT. Translating gives CASSLIGVRRGTGELFF.

This clone has just a few counts. Other DNA sequences from this sample encode an identical CDR3 as well. The chain uses TRBV5-1 and TRBJ1-5, with D tentatively TRBD1 (5 bases). Trimming stripped 0 bases from V and 4 bases from J, with 5 bases between. From germline, CDR1 is SGHRS and CDR2 YFSETQ. The CDR3 totals 13 residues. The CDR3 reads CASSLGQNQPQHF. The CDR3 bases are TGCGCCAGCAGCTTGGGACAGAATCAGCCCCAGCATTTT. The complete variable domain, with remaining parts taken from reference TRBV5-1 and TRBJ1-5, reads KAGVTQTPRYLIKTRGQQVTLSCSPISGHRSVSWYQQTPGQGLQFLFEYFSETQRNKGNFPGRFSGRQFSNSRSEMNVSTLELGDSALYLCASSLGQNQPQHFGDGTRLSIL.